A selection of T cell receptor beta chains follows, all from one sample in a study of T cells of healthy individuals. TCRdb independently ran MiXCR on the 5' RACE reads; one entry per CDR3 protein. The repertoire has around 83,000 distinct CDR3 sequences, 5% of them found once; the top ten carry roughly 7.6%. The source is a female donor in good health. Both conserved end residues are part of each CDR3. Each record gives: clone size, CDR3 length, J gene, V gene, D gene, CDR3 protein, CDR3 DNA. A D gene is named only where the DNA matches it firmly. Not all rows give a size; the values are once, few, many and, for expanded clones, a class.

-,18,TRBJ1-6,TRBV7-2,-,CASSRTSGTTGYNSPLHF,TGTGCCAGCAGCCGGACATCTGGGACAACGGGCTATAATTCACCCCTCCACTTT
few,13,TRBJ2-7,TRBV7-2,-,CASSLGSGLEQYF,TGTGCCAGCAGCTTAGGCTCCGGTCTCGAGCAGTACTTC
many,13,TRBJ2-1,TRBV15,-,CATSRGSGNEQFF,TGTGCCACCAGCAGGGGGAGCGGGAATGAGCAGTTCTTC
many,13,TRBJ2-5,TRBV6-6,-,CASRDGGRETQYF,TGTGCCAGCAGGGACGGGGGTAGAGAGACCCAGTACTTC
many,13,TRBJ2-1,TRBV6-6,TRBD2,CAESAGGVREQFF,TGTGCAGAATCAGCGGGAGGGGTGCGTGAGCAGTTCTTC
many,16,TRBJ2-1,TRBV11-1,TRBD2,CASSPGEGSTYNEQFF,TGTGCCAGCAGCCCCGGGGAGGGTTCGACCTACAATGAGCAGTTCTTC
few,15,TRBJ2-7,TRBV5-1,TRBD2,CASSLGLAGIDEQYF,TGCGCCAGCAGCTTGGGACTAGCGGGAATCGACGAGCAGTACTTC
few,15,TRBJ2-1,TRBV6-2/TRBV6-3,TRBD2,CASSYGSGKYNEQFF,TGTGCCAGCAGTTACGGTAGCGGGAAGTATAATGAGCAGTTCTTC
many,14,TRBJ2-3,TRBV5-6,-,CASNPTRILDTQYF,TGTGCCAGCAACCCGACCCGAATTCTGGATACGCAGTATTTT
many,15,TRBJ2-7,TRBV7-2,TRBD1,CASSSRDRGRYEQYF,TGTGCCAGCAGCTCCCGGGACAGGGGGCGGTACGAGCAGTACTTC
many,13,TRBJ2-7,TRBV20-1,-,CSAKGGNSYEQYF,TGCAGTGCAAAGGGGGGGAACTCCTACGAGCAGTACTTC
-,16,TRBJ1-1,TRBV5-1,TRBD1,CASSPWTGRVNTEAFF,TGCGCCAGCAGCCCGTGGACAGGGCGGGTGAACACTGAAGCTTTCTTT
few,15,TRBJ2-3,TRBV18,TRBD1,CASSRETGGTDTQYF,TGTGCCAGCTCACGGGAGACAGGGGGAACAGATACGCAGTATTTT
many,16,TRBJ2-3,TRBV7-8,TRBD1,CASSSPWGTDTDTQYF,TGTGCCAGCAGCTCTCCCTGGGGGACAGACACAGATACGCAGTATTTT
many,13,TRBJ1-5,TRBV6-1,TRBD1,CASRKDRRQPQHF,TGTGCCAGCAGAAAGGACAGGCGACAGCCCCAGCATTTT
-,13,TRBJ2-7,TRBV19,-,CASSPRTSHEQYF,TGTGCCAGTAGTCCCAGGACCAGCCACGAGCAGTACTTC
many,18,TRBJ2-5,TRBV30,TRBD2,CAWRAPGLAGVVVETQYF,TGTGCCTGGAGAGCCCCGGGACTAGCGGGAGTGGTAGTCGAGACCCAGTACTTC